The 30 T cell receptor beta chains in this list originate from one sample, sequenced in a study of blood T cell repertoires in COVID-19. Generated by immunoSEQ multiplex PCR, the TCRdb table keeps only in-frame clones and is missing some. This sample has about 160,000 clones; under 95% occur once, and the top ten carry 15% to 20%. Sequenced: peripheral blood. Receptors originate from a man in his 60s with active or convalescent COVID-19.

The chain uses TRBV10-1 and TRBJ2-7; 8 positions match TRBD2. With 3 bases clipped from V and 5 bases from J, the junction kept 6 bases outside the gene matches. The CDR3 runs to 14 residues. CDR1 is WNHNN, CDR2 SYGVQD, per germline (reference sequence). CDR3: CASSEGTRSHEQYF. The DNA of the CDR3 is TGCGCCAGCAGTGAAGGGACTAGATCCCACGAGCAGTACTTC.

The gene calls are TRBV5-1 and TRBJ1-6; D gene uncertain. The V end lost 0 bases, the J end lost 7 bases, and 8 bases lay between the germline ends. Germline-derived CDR1 and CDR2 are SGHRS and YFSETQ. The CDR3 has 14 amino acids. The CDR3 coding sequence is TGCGCCAGCAGCTTGGGGGCTTCCAATTCACCCCTCCACTTT. Amino acid sequence: CASSLGASNSPLHF.

The chain carries TRBV19 and TRBJ1-2; TRBD1 aligns across 9 bases. J lost 4 bases, V lost 4 bases, and 10 bases had no gene match. Germline lookup yields CDR1 LNHDA and CDR2 SQIVND (reference sequence). CDR3 length: 16 residues. CDR3 residues: CASSKTGGSSSYGYTF. CDR3 bases: TGTGCCAGTAGTAAGACAGGGGGTTCATCCTCCTATGGCTACACCTTC.

The rearrangement links TRBV5-1 to TRBJ1-4, with a possible D match to TRBD1 (5 bases). Trimming left V 1 base short and J 7 bases short, with 14 bases between. The CDR3 length is 15 residues. Germline loops: CDR1 SGHRS, CDR2 YFSETQ. CDR3 sequence (DNA): TGCGCCAGCAGCTTGTTTACGGGGAGGGGTGAAAAACTGTTTTTT. Translating gives CASSLFTGRGEKLFF.

The chain employs TRBV19 and TRBJ1-1; weak D call: TRBD1 (6 bases). The V and J ends lost 5 bases and 4 bases respectively, with 14 bases between them. There are 14 residues in the CDR3. From germline, CDR1 is LNHDA and CDR2 SQIVND (reference sequence). DNA for the CDR3: TGTGCCAGTAGTCCAGTAGACAGGAGCACTGAAGCTTTCTTT. Translating it yields CASSPVDRSTEAFF.

The rearrangement joins TRBV30 to TRBJ2-1; the match to TRBD1 covers 11 bases. Germline CDR1 GTSNPN, CDR2 SVGIG (reference sequence). CDR3 size: 13 residues. Germline trimming cut 5 bases from V and 7 bases from J; bases unmatched to any gene: 4. Written as DNA, the CDR3 is TGTGCCTGGGCTGGACAGGGGGCAAATGAGCAGTTCTTC. Encoded protein: CAWAGQGANEQFF.

This clone is a singleton in its sample. The chain has TRBV6-4 and TRBJ1-5; the D is unclear. Trimming pared 3 bases from V and 5 bases from J, leaving 8 bases between. The CDR3 sequence is 13 residues long. CDR1 and CDR2 (germline): MRHNA, SNTAGT. CDR3 coding DNA: TGTGCCAGCAGTGAGTCGGGAGATCAGCCCCAGCATTTT. Protein sequence: CASSESGDQPQHF.

V gene TRBV11-1 combines with J gene TRBJ2-1; 9 bases match TRBD2. V gave up 1 base and J gave up 8 bases; unmatched junction bases: 9. Germline lookup yields CDR1 SGHAT and CDR2 FQDESV (reference sequence). The CDR3 is 16 residues long. The CDR3 sequence is CASSLEGGRAWDEQFF. The CDR3 coding sequence is TGTGCCAGCAGCTTAGAAGGCGGGAGGGCCTGGGATGAGCAGTTCTTC.

This clone was seen at least ten times. The CDR3, as DNA: TGTGCCAGCAGTGGGGGGGTGGTGAACACTGAAGCTTTCTTT. Its protein product is CASSGGVVNTEAFF. The rearrangement links TRBV28 to TRBJ1-1, with D perhaps TRBD1 (5 bases). Germline CDR1 MDHEN, CDR2 SYDVKM. Trimming removed 5 bases from V and 0 bases from J, with 10 bases in between. This CDR3 spans 14 amino acids. The whole variable domain, remainder taken from reference TRBV28 and TRBJ1-1, is DVKVTQSSRYLVKRTGEKVFLECVQDMDHENMFWYRQDPGLGLRLIYFSYDVKMKEKGDIPEGYSVSREKKERFSLILESASTNQTSMYLCASSGGVVNTEAFFGQGTRLTVV.

The chain is built from TRBV19 and TRBJ2-3, with D possibly being TRBD2 (5 bases). This CDR3 is built from 16 residues. Germline V lookup: CDR1 LNHDA, CDR2 SQIVND (reference sequence). The V and J ends lost 5 bases and 5 bases respectively, with 20 bases between them. The CDR3 region is CASSSRPRRFVDTQYF. CDR3 DNA sequence: TGTGCCAGTAGTTCTCGTCCTCGGAGGTTTGTAGATACGCAGTATTTT.

This rearrangement joins TRBV6-5 to TRBJ1-6, with D unclear. V was pared by 2 bases and J by 8 bases, with 10 bases between. The CDR3 consists of 14 residues. CDR1 is MNHEY and CDR2 is SVGAGI in the germline V gene. The CDR3 bases are TGTGCCAGCAGTTACGAGAGGTCCGATTCACCCCTCCACTTT. It codes for CASSYERSDSPLHF.

The rearrangement links TRBV6-1 to TRBJ2-3; TRBD1 is a possible D gene (6 bases). The germline CDR1 and CDR2 sequences are MNHNS and SASEGT. The V end was cut by 1 base, the J end by 2 bases, with 13 bases between. The length of the CDR3 is 16 residues. As DNA, the CDR3 is TGTGCCAGCAGTGAAGTGGGACACAAGTTCACAGATACGCAGTATTTT. The encoded protein is CASSEVGHKFTDTQYF.

This sequence joins TRBV5-6 and TRBJ1-5; no definite D call. The CDR3 consists of 14 residues. Trimming removed 0 bases from V and 5 bases from J, with 9 bases in between. Germline values: CDR1 SGHDT, CDR2 YYEEEE. CDR3 in amino acids: CASSLANRDQPQHF. The CDR3 DNA sequence: TGTGCCAGCAGCTTGGCCAATCGGGATCAGCCCCAGCATTTT.

The chain has TRBV7-2 and TRBJ2-3; 9 positions match TRBD1. This CDR3 has 18 residues. From germline, CDR1 is SGHTA and CDR2 FQGNSA. The V and J ends lost 5 bases and 4 bases, in that order; junction bases with no gene match: 16. CDR3 bases: TGTGCCAGCAGCCAGCCTATTTCCGGGACAGGGTATGCAGATACGCAGTATTTT. It yields the protein CASSQPISGTGYADTQYF.

V usage is TRBV7-9 and J usage is TRBJ2-2, with TRBD2 identical over 10 bases. Germline trimming cut 6 bases from V and 8 bases from J; bases unmatched to any gene: 9. The CDR3 consists of 15 residues. CDR1 and CDR2 (germline): SEHNR, FQNEAQ (reference sequence). The CDR3 loop is CASSIAGGRAGELFF. The CDR3 DNA reads TGTGCCAGCAGTATAGCGGGAGGCCGAGCGGGGGAGCTGTTTTTT.

The chain recombines TRBV6-5 with TRBJ1-5, with 8 bases that match TRBD1. The ends lost 7 bases at V and 2 bases at J; junction bases unmatched: 7. The CDR3 runs to 15 residues. Germline CDR1 reads MNHEY; CDR2 reads SVGAGI. The CDR3 here is CASTPQGVGNQPQHF. CDR3 DNA: TGTGCCAGCACCCCACAGGGGGTCGGCAATCAGCCCCAGCATTTT.

In its sample, this clone was seen once. This chain links TRBV24-1 with TRBJ2-1, with 12 positions matching TRBD1. Germline V gene sequence: CDR1 KGHDR, CDR2 SFDVKD. V was pared by 3 bases and J by 4 bases, with 9 bases of the junction left unmatched. CDR3 length: 18 amino acids. CDR3 nucleotides: TGTGCCACCAGTGATGCGAAAGGGGACAGGGGGCATTACAATGAGCAGTTCTTC. Protein product: CATSDAKGDRGHYNEQFF.

The rearrangement uses TRBV10-3 and TRBJ1-5, with 8 bases fitting TRBD1. CDR1 and CDR2 from the germline V gene are ENHRY and SYGVKD. CDR3 length: 16 residues. The junction had 8 bases not matched to a gene; V was cut back by 0 bases and J by 7 bases. DNA of the CDR3: TGTGCCATCAGTGAGTCGAAGGGCAGGGGGCACCAGCCCCAGCATTTT. Translating gives CAISESKGRGHQPQHF.

CDR3 bases: TGTGCCAGCAGGGGGGCGCCTGGGGCCAACGTCCTGACTTTC. Amino acid sequence: CASRGAPGANVLTF. The chain has TRBV28 and TRBJ2-6; D is perhaps TRBD1 (6 bases). The CDR3 has 14 amino acids. The germline V gene encodes CDR1 MDHEN and CDR2 SYDVKM. V lost 6 bases, J lost 2 bases, and 8 bases lay in between.

This clone appeared once. The chain couples TRBV7-9 to TRBJ1-1, with unresolved D. This CDR3 contains 12 residues. V lost 1 base to trimming and J lost 8 bases, with 8 bases between them. Per germline, CDR1 SEHNR and CDR2 FQNEAQ (reference sequence). Here the CDR3 DNA reads TGTGCCAGCAGCTTAGTGGCCCCGGAAGCTTTCTTT. Translated: CASSLVAPEAFF. The whole variable domain, remainder taken from reference TRBV7-9 and TRBJ1-1, is DTGVSQNPRHKITKRGQNVTFRCDPISEHNRLYWYRQTLGQGPEFLTYFQNEAQLEKSRLLSDRFSAERPKGSFSTLEIQRTEQGDSAMYLCASSLVAPEAFFGQGTRLTVV.

The V call is TRBV6-5, the J call TRBJ1-5, with a tentative D call TRBD1 (6 bases). Germline V gives CDR1 MNHEY, CDR2 SVGAGI. The CDR3 contains 14 residues. Trimming took off 11 bases at V and 7 bases at J, with 21 bases between the two ends. CDR3: CASAVGVTGQPQHF. CDR3 nucleotide sequence: TGTGCCTCAGCGGTGGGGGTCACAGGGCAGCCCCAGCATTTT.

The chain has TRBV6-6 and TRBJ1-1; tentatively, D is TRBD1 (5 bases). Germline loops: CDR1 MNHNY, CDR2 SVGAGI (reference sequence). This CDR3 is 17 amino acids long. V was pared by 5 bases and J by 4 bases, with 23 bases between. The CDR3 spells CASSPRGGVLRATEAFF. CDR3 nucleotides: TGTGCCAGCAGTCCCCGAGGAGGGGTCCTGAGGGCCACTGAAGCTTTCTTT.

The chain employs TRBV5-4 and TRBJ2-7; D is perhaps TRBD1 (6 bases). The CDR3 sequence is 15 residues long. V lost 0 bases to trimming and J lost 2 bases, with 12 bases between them. Looked up from germline, CDR1 is SGHNT and CDR2 is YYREEE (reference sequence). The CDR3: CASSLGQAVTYEQYF. In nucleotides, the CDR3 is TGTGCCAGCAGCTTGGGACAGGCGGTTACCTACGAGCAGTACTTC.

V is TRBV29-1 and J is TRBJ2-2; 11 positions agree with TRBD1. CDR3 length: 13 amino acids. V lost 6 bases to trimming and J lost 5 bases; unmatched junction nucleotides: 2. Germline lookup yields CDR1 SQVTM and CDR2 ANQGSEA. CDR3 nucleotides: TGCAGCGTGGACAGGGGGCTGACCGGGGAGCTGTTTTTT. It codes for CSVDRGLTGELFF.

The V call is TRBV3-1 (or the pseudogene TRBV3-2), the J call TRBJ1-4; 7 bases fit TRBD1. CDR3 length equals 15 residues. CDR1 LGHDT and CDR2 YNNKEL come from the germline V gene (reference sequence). The V gene end was trimmed by 0 bases and the J gene end by 5 bases; junction bases not matched to a gene: 3. The CDR3 nucleotides read TGTGCCAGCAGCCAAGAGGCAGGGGGAAATGAAAAACTGTTTTTT. Protein product: CASSQEAGGNEKLFF.

The V gene is TRBV3-1 (or the pseudogene TRBV3-2), the J gene TRBJ2-7; possibly TRBD2 for D (6 bases). This CDR3 spans 13 amino acids. Germline values: CDR1 LGHDT, CDR2 YNNKEL (reference sequence). The V and J ends lost 1 base and 6 bases respectively, with 10 bases between them. The CDR3 nucleotides are TGTGCCAGCAGCCAAGGAGCAGCGGGCGAGCAGTACTTC. Protein: CASSQGAAGEQYF.

This clone was recorded a few times. The V call is TRBV9, the J call TRBJ1-1; D perhaps matches TRBD1 (5 bases). This CDR3 spans 16 amino acids. Trimming stripped 0 bases from V and 2 bases from J, with 14 bases between. Looked up from germline, CDR1 is SGDLS and CDR2 is YYNGEE. The DNA of the CDR3 is TGTGCCAGCAGCGTAGTAGCTGACAGCCCAAACACTGAAGCTTTCTTT. It encodes CASSVVADSPNTEAFF.

The chain joins TRBV29-1 to TRBJ1-1; the D gene is possibly TRBD1 (5 bases). CDR1 is SQVTM and CDR2 is ANQGSEA in the germline V gene. Trimming removed 4 bases from V and 8 bases from J, with 11 bases in between. The CDR3 sequence is 11 residues long. The CDR3 nucleotides read TGCAGCGTTGCGTTGGCAGGGGAAGCTTTCTTT. Translation gives CSVALAGEAFF.

The chain links TRBV18 to TRBJ1-2; possible D gene TRBD1, 6 bases. CDR1 is KGHSH and CDR2 is LQKENI in the germline V gene. Trimming removed 3 bases from V and 0 bases from J, with 14 bases in between. CDR3 length: 16 amino acids. In DNA form, the CDR3 reads TGTGCCAGCTCACCGGGTACAGGGCGAACTAACTATGGCTACACCTTC. This codes for CASSPGTGRTNYGYTF.

The chain carries TRBV2 and TRBJ2-7; no firm D call. The germline V and J ends were trimmed by 4 bases and 3 bases, with 13 bases remaining between them. CDR3 length: 14 amino acids. Germline assignment: CDR1 SNHLY and CDR2 FYNNEI. The CDR3 here is CASSGHRVIYEQYF. As DNA, the CDR3 is TGTGCCAGCAGTGGTCACAGAGTGATCTACGAGCAGTACTTC.